The 10 T cell receptor beta chains listed next were all sequenced from one sample in a study of CD8 T cells in Susac syndrome. Random hexamers were used to reverse transcribe an amount of roughly 0.5 to 1 ug RNA. One entry per CDR3 protein results from TCRdb running MiXCR on the immunoSEQ multiplex PCR reads. The table has 170,000 or so distinct CDR3 sequences, about 96% seen once. The sample consisted of CD4+ T cells from PBMCs. These receptors were obtained from a human donor with Susac syndrome.

Notes on this clonotype: At one end, the junction sequence differs from germline, possibly due to a read error. The chain has TRBV29-1 and TRBJ2-7; 8 positions agree with TRBD1. CDR1 is SQVTM and CDR2 is ANQGSEA in the germline V gene. This CDR3 region has 14 residues. The CDR3 is CSVRSRSGGYKQYF. The CDR3 nucleotides are TGCAGCGTGAGGAGTCGGTCAGGGGGCTACAAGCAGTACTTC.

This chain joins TRBV20-1 and TRBJ2-2, with 10 bases matching TRBD2. Trimming took 0 bases from V and 7 from J; bases not matched to a gene: 5. The CDR3 is 15 residues long. Germline CDR1 and CDR2: DFQATT and SNEGSKA (reference sequence). The CDR3 bases are TGCAGTGCTAGAGACCTAGCGGGGGCTAGCGGGGAGCTGTTTTTT. Translated, it gives CSARDLAGASGELFF.

The CDR3 DNA is TGCAGCGTTTCTATTGCGGGAGGGGCAGATACGCAGTATTTT. This gives the protein CSVSIAGGADTQYF. The J gene is TRBJ2-3, the V gene TRBV29-1, with 9 bases matching TRBD2. V was pared by 5 bases and J by 4 bases, with 7 bases of the junction left unmatched. In germline, CDR1 is SQVTM, CDR2 ANQGSEA. The CDR3 extends over 14 amino acids.

V usage is TRBV20-1 and J usage is TRBJ2-1; D might be TRBD1 (6 bases). Germline V gives CDR1 DFQATT, CDR2 SNEGSKA (reference sequence). V was shortened by 6 bases and J by 8 bases, with 17 bases between the two germline ends. The CDR3 is 13 residues long. The CDR3 nucleotides are TGCAGTGCCAAGAACTACAGGGTCCATGAGCAGTTCTTC. This translates into CSAKNYRVHEQFF.

The chain recombines TRBV6-5 with TRBJ2-1; 11 bases align to TRBD2. Germline CDR1 MNHEY, CDR2 SVGAGI. V gave up 2 bases and J gave up 2 bases; unmatched junction bases: 5. CDR3 length: 17 residues. The CDR3, as DNA: TGTGCCAGCAGTTACAGGAGACTAGCGGGGACCTACAATGAGCAGTTCTTC. It yields the protein CASSYRRLAGTYNEQFF.

The chain links TRBV11-3 to TRBJ2-3; the match to TRBD2 covers 13 bases. The CDR3 is made up of 16 amino acids. Losses at the gene ends were 5 bases for V and 5 bases for J; bases not matched to a gene: 7. Germline lookup yields CDR1 SGHNT and CDR2 YENEEA. In DNA form, the CDR3 reads TGTGCCAGCAGCCCCGGGACTAGCGGGGTTAGAGATACGCAGTATTTT. Its translation is CASSPGTSGVRDTQYF.

The J gene is TRBJ2-3, the V gene TRBV18, with no clear D. CDR1 and CDR2 (germline): KGHSH, LQKENI. The CDR3 totals 11 residues. V lost 2 bases and J 6 bases, leaving 3 bases between the germline ends. The CDR3 here is CASSPSDTQYF. The CDR3 bases are TGTGCCAGCTCACCATCGGATACGCAGTATTTT.

This clonotype was counted a single time. V is TRBV7-9 and J is TRBJ2-5, with TRBD2 identical over 7 bases. Germline V gene sequence: CDR1 SEHNR, CDR2 FQNEAQ (reference sequence). With 4 bases clipped from V and 0 bases from J, the junction kept 5 bases outside the gene matches. CDR3 length: 15 amino acids. The CDR3 bases are TGTGCCAGCAGCTCAAACGGGGGGTACCAAGAGACCCAGTACTTC. It translates to CASSSNGGYQETQYF.

The rearrangement links TRBV7-3 to TRBJ2-3; TRBD1 aligns across 8 bases. The CDR3 has 14 amino acids. V lost 6 bases, J lost 6 bases, and 8 bases stayed unmatched. CDR1 and CDR2 from the germline V gene are SGHTA and FQGTGA. This CDR3 is CASSTGTGRDTQYF. DNA of the CDR3: TGTGCCAGCAGTACCGGGACAGGCAGGGATACGCAGTATTTT.

V usage is TRBV5-1 and J usage is TRBJ1-1, with 7 bases aligning to TRBD1. V dropped 4 bases and J dropped 6; count of bases not matched to a gene: 6. Germline values: CDR1 SGHRS, CDR2 YFSETQ. This CDR3 has 13 amino acids. CDR3 region: CASSDQGGSEAFF. DNA of the CDR3: TGCGCCAGCAGCGACCAAGGGGGCTCTGAAGCTTTCTTT.